Listed here are 10 T cell receptor beta chains from one sample, sequenced in a study of blood T cells in healthy people across ages. The second PCR ran about 6 to 11 cycles with a sample-barcoded 5' primer and J-beta primers. Using its own MiXCR run on the 5' RACE reads, TCRdb lists one record per CDR3 protein. The table includes about a million distinct CDR3 sequences, roughly two fifths detected once. Sequenced input: blood. All receptors derive from a man between 18 and 29 years old in good health.

The chain has TRBV5-1 and TRBJ2-3; 10 nucleotides align to TRBD2. CDR1 and CDR2 (germline): SGHRS, YFSETQ. V gave up 4 bases and J gave up 1 base; unmatched junction bases: 9. The CDR3 totals 17 residues. This CDR3 is CASSPFTSGVGTDTQYF. The CDR3, as DNA: TGCGCCAGCAGCCCGTTCACTAGCGGGGTGGGCACAGATACGCAGTATTTT.

This clonotype showed up just a few times. The J gene is TRBJ1-4, the V gene TRBV20-1; 7 nucleotides match TRBD1. Germline V gene data show CDR1 as DFQATT and CDR2 as SNEGSKA (reference sequence). V gave up 0 bases and J gave up 6 bases; unmatched junction bases: 4. The CDR3 runs to 14 residues. As DNA, the CDR3 is TGCAGTGCTAGAGACCCAGGGGGGTATGAAAAACTGTTTTTT. Translation gives CSARDPGGYEKLFF.

Note on this clonotype: The final CDR3 position lacks the conserved phenylalanine or tryptophan, pointing to a likely read error. The chain recombines TRBV29-1 with TRBJ2-1; D remains ambiguous. CDR1 and CDR2 (germline): SQVTM, ANQGSEA. This CDR3 comprises 13 residues. V lost 5 bases to trimming and J lost 0 bases, with 8 bases between them. CDR3 sequence reads: CSVNPSSYNEQFL. Here the CDR3 DNA reads TGCAGCGTTAACCCGAGCTCCTACAATGAGCAGTTCTTA.

The chain uses TRBV6-5 and TRBJ2-1, with TRBD1 as a possible D gene (5 bases). The CDR3 is made up of 14 amino acids. Germline V gives CDR1 MNHEY, CDR2 SVGAGI. The ends were cut back, 4 bases at V and 2 bases at J, with 9 bases in the middle. CDR3 region: CASSSLGAYNEQFF. DNA for the CDR3: TGTGCCAGCAGTTCTCTAGGGGCCTACAATGAGCAGTTCTTC.

The genes are TRBV9 and TRBJ2-1; D assignment may be TRBD1 or TRBD2 (5 bases each). Deletions cut 0 bases from V and 5 bases from J, with 15 bases between. The germline V gene encodes CDR1 SGDLS and CDR2 YYNGEE. This CDR3 region has 16 residues. This CDR3 is CASSVVDSEGNNEQFF. The CDR3 DNA reads TGTGCCAGCAGCGTAGTAGACTCCGAGGGGAACAATGAGCAGTTCTTC.

V gene TRBV7-8 combines with J gene TRBJ2-2, with 11 nucleotides matching TRBD2. The ends lost 1 base at V and 11 bases at J; junction bases unmatched: 9. Germline V gives CDR1 SGHVS, CDR2 FQNEAQ. The CDR3 covers 16 residues. The CDR3 is CASSLGLAGGIRELFF. The DNA of the CDR3 is TGTGCCAGCAGCTTAGGTCTAGCGGGGGGTATCCGCGAGCTGTTTTTT.

The chain couples TRBV7-2 to TRBJ1-2; D not certain. This CDR3 has 13 amino acids. Germline loops: CDR1 SGHTA, CDR2 FQGNSA. V lost 6 bases, J lost 2 bases, and 10 bases lay in between. The CDR3 is CASREGGNYGYTF. CDR3 DNA sequence: TGTGCCAGCAGGGAGGGAGGAAACTATGGCTACACCTTC.

This clonotype was picked up a small number of times. This rearrangement joins TRBV4-2 to TRBJ2-1, with TRBD2 as a possible D gene (6 bases). Trimming cost V 0 bases and J 6 bases, with 12 bases left between them. Germline V CDR1 and CDR2: LGHNA, YNFKEQ. The CDR3 runs 15 residues. This CDR3 is CASSQERAGSNEQFF. CDR3 nucleotide sequence: TGTGCCAGCAGCCAAGAAAGGGCGGGGTCCAATGAGCAGTTCTTC.

This chain uses TRBV12-3 or TRBV12-4 with TRBJ1-4, with D uncertain. Trimming shortened V by 2 bases and J by 6 bases, and 13 bases separated the two germline ends. The CDR3 length is 15 residues. The CDR3 sequence is CASSLTTPGYEKLFF. DNA for the CDR3: TGTGCCAGCAGTTTAACCACCCCGGGGTATGAAAAACTGTTTTTT.

The chain employs TRBV4-1 and TRBJ1-2; possible D gene TRBD1, 6 bases. Trimming shortened V by 0 bases and J by 4 bases, and 15 bases separated the two germline ends. Germline V lookup: CDR1 MGHRA, CDR2 YSYEKL. This CDR3 comprises 16 residues. The CDR3 is CASSQDRTGISYGYTF. Here the CDR3 DNA reads TGCGCCAGCAGCCAAGATAGAACAGGGATCTCCTATGGCTACACCTTC.